A single sample is the source of the 8 T cell receptor beta chains below, sequenced in a study of post-analysis software for immune sequencing data. Prepared TCR beta cDNA libraries contained unique molecular identifiers. From the PCR reads, TCRdb called clonotypes with MiXCR, one entry per CDR3 protein. This table holds roughly 620,000 distinct CDR3 sequences, around 40% found once. These receptors are not linked to any known antigen. General observations from the study: TRBV5-6, TRBV5-1 and TRBV20-1 belonged to a set of a handful of TRBV segments that were more frequent in patients than controls.

Material: blood. These receptor sequences come from a girl aged 5-17 years with multiple sclerosis.

This clonotype was observed a few times. V usage is TRBV6-4 and J usage is TRBJ2-1; 7 nucleotides align to TRBD1. Trimming took 2 bases from V and 7 from J; bases not matched to a gene: 11. This CDR3 contains 16 residues. Germline lookup yields CDR1 MRHNA and CDR2 SNTAGT. The CDR3: CASSDGEQGLRNEQFF. As DNA, the CDR3 is TGTGCCAGCAGTGACGGGGAACAGGGGCTAAGGAATGAGCAGTTCTTC.

The chain employs TRBV20-1 and TRBJ2-5, with no clear D. The CDR3 loop spans 11 amino acids. Germline CDR1 DFQATT, CDR2 SNEGSKA (reference sequence). The V and J ends lost 1 base and 4 bases respectively, with 4 bases between them. The DNA for the CDR3 is TGCAGTGCTAGAGTGTTAGAGACCCAGTACTTC. Amino acids: CSARVLETQYF.

There are a few counts of this clonotype. The chain uses TRBV6-6 and TRBJ2-5, with 7 bases lining up with TRBD1. This CDR3 region has 15 residues. With V trimmed by 2 bases and J by 2 bases, 5 bases remained unmatched. Germline lookup yields CDR1 MNHNY and CDR2 SVGAGI (reference sequence). CDR3 bases: TGTGCCAGCAGTTACCAGGGACAGCGACAAGAGACCCAGTACTTC. Amino acid sequence: CASSYQGQRQETQYF.

This chain links TRBV29-1 with TRBJ1-1; tentative D call: TRBD1 (6 bases). The CDR3 is made up of 13 amino acids. Trimming pared 5 bases from V and 5 bases from J, leaving 15 bases between. Germline V lookup: CDR1 SQVTM, CDR2 ANQGSEA. The DNA for the CDR3 is TGCAGCGTTCGACAGGTTTTAAGAACTGAAGCTTTCTTT. This sequence encodes CSVRQVLRTEAFF.

The chain has TRBV9 and TRBJ2-1; maybe TRBD2 (5 bases). V dropped 2 bases and J dropped 6 bases, with 15 bases sitting between them. The CDR3 sequence is 15 residues long. CDR1 and CDR2 (germline): SGDLS, YYNGEE. CDR3 nucleotide sequence: TGTGCCAGCAGCGTTGAAGACGGGGATGTCAATGAGCAGTTCTTC. It specifies CASSVEDGDVNEQFF.

This clonotype was seen a few times. V is TRBV5-6 and J is TRBJ2-5; D possibly uses TRBD1 or TRBD2 (5 bases each). Germline V gives CDR1 SGHDT, CDR2 YYEEEE. This CDR3 contains 12 residues. Trimming left V 4 bases short and J 6 bases short, with 10 bases between. The CDR3 loop is CASSPRGQTQYF. The DNA of the CDR3 is TGTGCCAGCAGCCCCCGGGGACAGACCCAGTACTTC.

This clonotype has a handful of counts. V is TRBV9 and J is TRBJ2-1, with D tentatively TRBD1 or TRBD2 (6 bases each). Germline-derived CDR1 and CDR2 are SGDLS and YYNGEE. This CDR3 is built from 14 residues. The V end lost 4 bases, the J end lost 7 bases, and 15 bases lay between the germline ends. This CDR3 is CASSPWGATNEQFF. CDR3 coding DNA: TGTGCCAGCAGCCCCTGGGGGGCCACGAATGAGCAGTTCTTC.

This clonotype has only a few counts. J is TRBJ2-1 and V is TRBV12-3 or TRBV12-4; the match to TRBD1 covers 9 bases. V lost 6 bases, J lost 9 bases, and 6 bases stayed unmatched. The CDR3 totals 13 residues. CDR3 amino acids: CASSLWTGVEQFF. The CDR3 DNA follows: TGTGCCAGCAGCTTATGGACAGGGGTTGAGCAGTTCTTC.